Below, 25 T cell receptor beta chains from the same sample are listed, as sequenced in a study of blood T cells in healthy people across ages (dated by TCRdb to between 2015 and 2017). Library preparation used 5' RACE. Sequencing was performed on an Illumina HiSeq 2500. A second PCR of 7 to 11 cycles was performed with a sample-barcoded 5' primer and a J-beta primer mix. TCRdb trimmed the raw reads at Q25, called clones with MiXCR and kept productive beta chains. When rows share a CDR3 protein, they turn into one entry using the most common DNA and genes. The sample table lists 590,000 or so distinct CDR3 sequences, approximately 30% of them with a count of one. Approximately 15% of the sample rests with the top ten. Sequenced input: blood. These receptors came from an elderly woman in good health.

V gene TRBV6-1 combines with J gene TRBJ2-3; 7 nucleotides align to TRBD2. This CDR3 comprises 19 residues. Germline V gives CDR1 MNHNS, CDR2 SASEGT. The J segment lost 1 base and the V segment lost 2 bases, leaving 15 bases of the junction unmatched. The CDR3 sequence: CASSEFAGAPADGTDTQYF. CDR3 DNA sequence: TGTGCCAGCAGTGAATTTGCGGGAGCACCAGCGGATGGCACAGATACGCAGTATTTT.

Many counts were recorded for this clonotype. The chain carries TRBV5-1 and TRBJ2-3; 8 bases map to TRBD1. The trim removed 3 bases at V and 3 bases at J, leaving 6 bases unmatched. Germline-derived CDR1 and CDR2 are SGHRS and YFSETQ. The CDR3 is made up of 15 amino acids. The CDR3, as DNA: TGCGCCAGCAGCTCGGACAGGGAGACTACAGATACGCAGTATTTT. Its protein is CASSSDRETTDTQYF. Looking up the rest from reference TRBV5-1 and TRBJ2-3 gives the full variable domain: KAGVTQTPRYLIKTRGQQVTLSCSPISGHRSVSWYQQTPGQGLQFLFEYFSETQRNKGNFPGRFSGRQFSNSRSEMNVSTLELGDSALYLCASSSDRETTDTQYFGPGTRLTVL.

To note about this clonotype: With a much larger clone just one base away, this may be a read error. The rearrangement uses TRBV6-5 and TRBJ2-1; TRBD1 might be the D (5 bases). The J call is in doubt because the DNA end fits TRBJ2-7 better. CDR3 length equals 13 residues. The germline CDR1 and CDR2 sequences are MNHEY and SVGAGI. This CDR3 is CASRGVMYNEQYF. CDR3 nucleotides: TGTGCCAGCAGAGGGGTGATGTACAATGAGCAGTACTTC.

This clonotype was counted at least ten times. J is TRBJ1-2 and V is TRBV2; a possible D gene is TRBD1 (5 bases). This CDR3 has 13 residues. The V end was cut by 4 bases, the J end by 4 bases, with 10 bases between. CDR1 and CDR2 from the germline V gene are SNHLY and FYNNEI. The CDR3, as DNA: TGTGCCAGCAGTGTTGAGACAGCCTATGGCTACACCTTC. It translates to CASSVETAYGYTF.

This clonotype was seen ten or more times. A much larger clone is a single base away; this may be a read error. The gene calls are TRBV29-1 and TRBJ2-7, with D tentatively TRBD1 (5 bases). This CDR3 is 13 amino acids long. Trimming took 1 base from V and 3 from J, leaving 10 bases between them. Germline-derived CDR1 and CDR2 are SQVTM and ANQGSEA. CDR3 sequence: CSVEGQGRYEQYF. The CDR3 nucleotides are TGCAGCGTTGAAGGGCAGGGTCGCTACGAGCAGTACTTC.

The chain joins TRBV20-1 to TRBJ2-3, with D hard to call. Trimming cost V 0 bases and J 0 bases, with 4 bases left between them. This CDR3 contains 13 residues. Germline V gene lookup returns CDR1 DFQATT and CDR2 SNEGSKA (reference sequence). The CDR3 bases are TGCAGTGCTAGAGAAATCAGCACAGATACGCAGTATTTT. It is translated as CSAREISTDTQYF.

Details on this clonotype: A read error is possible here, since a much larger clone lies one base away. J is TRBJ2-4 and V is TRBV24-1; tentatively, D is TRBD1 or TRBD2 (5 bases each). V gave up 4 bases and J gave up 13 bases, with 25 bases separating them. The length of the CDR3 is 16 residues. Germline V gene lookup returns CDR1 KGHDR and CDR2 SFDVKD. CDR3 nucleotide sequence: TGTGCCACCAGTGAAATCCGGGACCCTGCCCTCACTGAGCAGTACTTC. This translates into CATSEIRDPALTEQYF.

In this sample, this clonotype turned up a few times. The chain couples TRBV2 to TRBJ2-6; tentative D call: TRBD1 (6 bases). Trimming shortened V by 9 bases and J by 4 bases, and 13 bases separated the two germline ends. The CDR3 contains 14 residues. CDR1 SNHLY and CDR2 FYNNEI come from the germline V gene. CDR3 in DNA: TGTGCCAGTGTGAGTCAGGGGGGGGCCAACGTCCTGACTTTC. It specifies CASVSQGGANVLTF. Variable domain in full (rest from reference TRBV2 and TRBJ2-6): EPEVTQTPSHQVTQMGQEVILRCVPISNHLYFYWYRQILGQKVEFLVSFYNNEISEKSEIFDDQFSVERPDGSNFTLKIRSTKLEDSAMYFCASVSQGGANVLTFGAGSRLTVL.

This clonotype came up once. V usage is TRBV7-9 and J usage is TRBJ1-3; D ambiguous. The germline V gene has CDR1 SEHNR and CDR2 FQNEAQ (reference sequence). Trimming shortened V by 6 bases and J by 4 bases, and 10 bases separated the two germline ends. CDR3 size: 13 residues. CDR3 loop: CASREGAGNTIYF. Written as DNA, the CDR3 is TGTGCCAGCAGAGAGGGTGCGGGAAACACCATATATTTT.

The chain has TRBV5-8 and TRBJ1-5; 7 positions agree with TRBD1. The junction had 2 bases not matched to a gene; V was cut back by 3 bases and J by 2 bases. CDR1 and CDR2 from the germline V gene are SGHTS and YDEGEE. This CDR3 contains 14 residues. The CDR3 loop is CASSWGTGNQPQHF. The CDR3 coding sequence is TGTGCCAGCAGCTGGGGGACAGGCAATCAGCCCCAGCATTTT.

In this sample, this clonotype turned up a few times. The gene calls are TRBV7-8 and TRBJ1-1; D gene uncertain. With 6 bases removed from V and 5 bases from J, the gap between germline ends came to 16 bases. Looked up from germline, CDR1 is SGHVS and CDR2 is FQNEAQ. The CDR3 consists of 14 residues. The CDR3 DNA is TGTGCCAGCAGGGGCCTGACGGGTGAGACTGAAGCTTTCTTT. Encoded protein: CASRGLTGETEAFF.

Comments on this clonotype: A read error may be the cause here, since a much bigger clone is one base away. J is TRBJ2-1 and V is TRBV7-2; D not certain. The CDR3 loop spans 13 amino acids. Germline V gives CDR1 SGHTA, CDR2 FQGNSA. CDR3 nucleotide sequence: TGTGCCGGCAGCCCCCTTGACTCCACCGAGCAGTTCTTC. Protein sequence: CAGSPLDSTEQFF.

The table lists this clonotype with many counts. This sequence joins TRBV7-8 and TRBJ2-7; TRBD1 might be the D (5 bases). Per germline, CDR1 SGHVS and CDR2 FQNEAQ. This CDR3 has 14 amino acids. Deletions cut 1 base from V and 3 bases from J, with 10 bases between. The CDR3 protein is CASSLGVRVYEQYF. CDR3 DNA sequence: TGTGCCAGCAGCTTAGGTGTCAGGGTCTACGAGCAGTACTTC.

This clonotype showed up many times. Just one base apart from a much larger clone, this may be a read error. The J gene is TRBJ1-2, the V gene TRBV7-9; a possible D gene is TRBD1 (6 bases). This CDR3 is built from 13 residues. V shed 8 bases and J shed 6 bases, with 16 bases lying between them. Germline CDR1 and CDR2: SEHNR and FQNEAQ (reference sequence). This chain's CDR3 is CASGSTGRHGYTF. The CDR3, as DNA: TGTGCCAGCGGCTCTACAGGGCGGCATGGCTACACCTTC.

In its sample, this clonotype was seen many times. The chain carries TRBV7-2 and TRBJ2-7, with TRBD1 matching 9 bases. The J segment lost 5 bases and the V segment lost 5 bases, leaving 7 bases of the junction unmatched. Germline V lookup: CDR1 SGHTA, CDR2 FQGNSA. The CDR3 totals 14 residues. The CDR3 loop is CASSRQGGVDEQYF. Written as DNA, the CDR3 is TGTGCCAGCAGCCGACAGGGGGGCGTAGACGAGCAGTACTTC.

The count of this clonotype is one. V gene TRBV9 combines with J gene TRBJ2-5; the D call may be TRBD1 or TRBD2 (6 bases each). Germline V gene data show CDR1 as SGDLS and CDR2 as YYNGEE. Between the trimmed V and J ends, which lost 0 bases and 3 bases, there was a span of 9 bases. This CDR3 is built from 14 residues. CDR3 nucleotide sequence: TGTGCCAGCAGCGTAGCGGGGGCAGAAGAGACCCAGTACTTC. Amino acid sequence: CASSVAGAEETQYF.

This clonotype came up many times. The rearrangement uses TRBV29-1 and TRBJ2-3, with 10 bases matching TRBD2. With 3 bases clipped from V and 0 bases from J, the junction kept 6 bases outside the gene matches. The CDR3 sequence is 16 residues long. The germline V gene encodes CDR1 SQVTM and CDR2 ANQGSEA. The CDR3 loop is CSVDWTSGPSTDTQYF. CDR3 nucleotides: TGCAGCGTTGACTGGACTAGCGGTCCTAGCACAGATACGCAGTATTTT.

The chain recombines TRBV15 with TRBJ2-5; perhaps TRBD1 as D (5 bases). CDR3 length: 12 amino acids. V shed 8 bases and J shed 2 bases, with 9 bases lying between them. Germline-derived CDR1 and CDR2 are LNHNV and YYDKDF (reference sequence). CDR3 coding DNA: TGTGCCACCGAGACAGAGCAAGAGACCCAGTACTTC. Translation: CATETEQETQYF. Using reference TRBV15 and TRBJ2-5 for the parts outside the CDR3, the full variable domain is DAMVIQNPRYQVTQFGKPVTLSCSQTLNHNVMYWYQQKSSQAPKLLFHYYDKDFNNEADTPDNFQSRRPNTSFCFLDIRSPGLGDTAMYLCATETEQETQYFGPGTRLLVL.

The genes are TRBV20-1 and TRBJ2-7; unclear D gene. Trimming took 5 bases from V and 7 from J, leaving 21 bases between them. The length of the CDR3 is 14 residues. Germline assignment: CDR1 DFQATT and CDR2 SNEGSKA (reference sequence). The CDR3 region is CSAGRIVGKNEQYF. The CDR3 DNA reads TGCAGTGCTGGTAGGATAGTGGGGAAGAATGAGCAGTACTTC.

This clonotype was counted only a few times. V usage is TRBV6-1 and J usage is TRBJ2-3, with 12 bases identical to TRBD2. The CDR3 length is 16 residues. V gave up 3 bases and J gave up 2 bases; unmatched junction bases: 3. The germline gives CDR1 MNHNS, CDR2 SASEGT. CDR3 loop: CASSDTSGGLTDTQYF. The CDR3 coding sequence is TGTGCCAGCAGTGATACTAGCGGGGGGCTCACAGATACGCAGTATTTT.

The rearrangement uses TRBV20-1 and TRBJ1-5; D uncertain. This CDR3 spans 17 amino acids. The germline gives CDR1 DFQATT, CDR2 SNEGSKA (reference sequence). V lost 6 bases and J lost 1, with 22 bases in between. CDR3 in DNA: TGCAGTGCCACCGCAACCAGAGCAACCTTGAGCAATCAGCCCCAGCATTTT. Residues: CSATATRATLSNQPQHF.

The chain uses TRBV5-1 and TRBJ2-7; 8 bases agree with TRBD1. The end of the DNA fits TRBJ2-4 better, so the J call may be wrong. The CDR3 length is 16 residues. CDR1 is SGHRS, CDR2 YFSETQ, per germline. The CDR3 sequence: CASSSGTGGPGGIQYF. CDR3 in DNA: TGCGCCAGCAGCTCCGGGACAGGTGGGCCTGGGGGCATTCAGTACTTC.

A single count supports this clonotype. V gene TRBV20-1 combines with J gene TRBJ2-7; 9 nucleotides align to TRBD2. Germline loops: CDR1 DFQATT, CDR2 SNEGSKA (reference sequence). V dropped 0 bases and J dropped 0; count of bases not matched to a gene: 6. CDR3 length: 16 residues. The CDR3 is CSARDGDSGGSYEQYF. The CDR3 DNA reads TGCAGTGCTAGAGATGGGGATAGCGGGGGCTCCTACGAGCAGTACTTC.

This clonotype was seen many times. The chain has TRBV5-5 and TRBJ2-1; D gene uncertain. Germline assignment: CDR1 SGHKS and CDR2 YYEKEE (reference sequence). V was clipped by 7 bases and J by 4 bases, with 12 bases between them. This CDR3 has 13 residues. The CDR3 sequence is CASHLLVYNEQFF. In DNA form, the CDR3 reads TGTGCCAGCCATCTACTCGTTTACAATGAGCAGTTCTTC.

This chain's CDR3 is CSARVLPAGGIMSNQPQHF. CDR3 in DNA: TGCAGTGCTAGGGTCCTCCCTGCCGGGGGCATAATGAGCAATCAGCCCCAGCATTTT. V gene TRBV20-1 combines with J gene TRBJ1-5, with D possibly matching TRBD1 (6 bases). Germline loops: CDR1 DFQATT, CDR2 SNEGSKA (reference sequence). The CDR3 loop spans 19 amino acids. Trimming shortened V by 3 bases and J by 1 base, and 25 bases separated the two germline ends.